In this sample, the clone carrying this TCR beta chain turned up many times. Its target is not known. The sample comes from a study of T cells after posttransplantation cyclophosphamide. TCRdb's copy holds only in-frame clones and misses some; the assay was immunoSEQ multiplex PCR. The sample was found to contain approximately 35,000 clones, and every one recurs. CDR1 is MNHEY and CDR2 is SMNVEV in the germline V gene (reference sequence). The length of the CDR3 is 15 residues. Deletions cut 5 bases from V and 4 bases from J, with 15 bases between. General observations from the study: TRB overlap between skin or GI tissue T cells and blood was limited.

This chain joins TRBV27 and TRBJ1-5; no clear D gene. Sequenced sample: PBMCs. The source is a girl aged 10 to 17 in good health, CMV-negative, and a related stem cell transplant donor. CDR3 in DNA: TGTGCCAGCAGTCCCCAACCCAGGATTAATCAGCCCCAGCATTTT. This sequence encodes CASSPQPRINQPQHF.